This T cell receptor (beta chain) was profiled in a study of blood T cell repertoires in COVID-19. Study overall: COVID-19 samples collected from the United States, Italy and Spain covered acute and convalescent phases. PBMCs, B-cell-depleted T cells, or T cells provided the cDNA or gDNA that made up the material.

Original processing methods: Reference gene primers were amplified, and this amplification served to estimate nucleated cell counts. Generated by immunoSEQ multiplex PCR, the TCRdb table keeps only in-frame clones and is missing some. Clone size and the V and J calls come from that table; the DNA yielded D and trimming. The profile covers 25,000 to 35,000 clones, with 90% appearing a single time and roughly 12% taken by the ten largest. The CDR3 has 15 amino acids. V gave up 4 bases and J gave up 4 bases; unmatched junction bases: 7. Per the germline V gene, CDR1 is SGHVS and CDR2 is FQNEAQ. The sample comprised peripheral blood. This receptor was obtained from a human donor in a cohort sampled during active COVID-19. J is TRBJ1-1 and V is TRBV7-8; 9 nucleotides agree with TRBD1. CDR3 DNA: TGTGCCAGCAGCTCCTGGACAGGGGCGAGCACTGAAGCTTTCTTT. Translated: CASSSWTGASTEAFF.